The 32 T cell receptor beta chains presented below share a single source sample, sequenced in a study of T cells in Graves' hyperthyroidism and ophthalmopathy. Researchers amplified the TCR beta CDR3 regions from RNA transcripts. The HTBI primer set was used in a first-round RT-PCR of the TCR CDR3. TCRdb independently ran MiXCR on the multiplex PCR reads; one entry per CDR3 protein. The data contain 350,000 to 400,000 distinct CDR3 sequences, approximately 17% of them singletons. What was sequenced was blood. These receptors originate from a man aged 18 to 29 with Graves' ophthalmopathy.

The chain couples TRBV3-1 to TRBJ2-7, with 9 nucleotides matching TRBD1. The germline gives CDR1 LGHDT, CDR2 YNNKEL (reference sequence). V shed 0 bases and J 4 bases; nucleotides not matched to a gene: 10. The CDR3 has 17 residues. DNA of the CDR3: TGTGCCAGCAGCCAAGATAGGGGGACAGGGCTTCCGTACGAGCAGTACTTC. It yields the protein CASSQDRGTGLPYEQYF.

Notes on this clonotype: Possible read error: a much larger clone is one base away. The CDR3 DNA is TGTGCCAGCAGTTTCGGGGCCAGGGGGCGAGGCTACACCTTC. Translating it yields CASSFGARGRGYTF. V is TRBV27 and J is TRBJ1-2; TRBD1 aligns across 8 bases. CDR3 size: 14 residues. The germline V gene encodes CDR1 MNHEY and CDR2 SMNVEV (reference sequence). With 3 bases clipped from V and 8 bases from J, the junction kept 8 bases outside the gene matches.

There are many counts of this clonotype. The CDR3 is CASSQSAGGSYNEQFF. Here the CDR3 DNA reads TGTGCCAGCAGCCAGTCAGCGGGGGGCTCCTACAATGAGCAGTTCTTC. The rearrangement uses TRBV7-6 and TRBJ2-1, with 9 nucleotides matching TRBD2. The CDR3 length is 16 residues. Per the germline V gene, CDR1 is SGHVS and CDR2 is FNYEAQ. Unmatched junction bases numbered 5, after V lost 5 bases and J lost 0 bases.

Here the CDR3 reads CASSQDPGDSLGGQPQHF. CDR3 nucleotide sequence: TGCGCCAGCAGCCAAGACCCAGGCGACAGCCTTGGGGGTCAGCCCCAGCATTTT. The rearrangement joins TRBV4-1 to TRBJ1-5, with D tentatively TRBD1 (5 bases). V was clipped by 0 bases and J by 6 bases, with 21 bases between them. This CDR3 region has 18 residues. CDR1 and CDR2 from the germline V gene are MGHRA and YSYEKL.

In its sample, this clonotype was seen a few times. The gene calls are TRBV20-1 and TRBJ2-3, with 7 bases identical to TRBD2. V was pared by 0 bases and J by 2 bases, with 8 bases of the junction left unmatched. CDR3 size: 16 residues. Germline CDR1 and CDR2: DFQATT and SNEGSKA (reference sequence). This CDR3 is CSARDMKAGHTDTQYF. The CDR3 DNA follows: TGCAGTGCTAGAGATATGAAAGCGGGGCACACAGATACGCAGTATTTT.

This clonotype was seen only a few times. This chain uses TRBV7-2 with TRBJ2-2; D uncertain. Germline CDR1 reads SGHTA; CDR2 reads FQGNSA. This CDR3 region has 13 residues. Trimming took off 7 bases at V and 6 bases at J, with 12 bases between the two ends. This chain's CDR3 is CASTFLLPGELFF. CDR3 bases: TGTGCCAGCACCTTCCTACTACCCGGGGAGCTGTTTTTT.

This clonotype came up a few times. CDR3 residues: CASSYGGGQDTIYF. Here the CDR3 DNA reads TGTGCCAGCAGCTACGGGGGGGGACAGGACACCATATATTTT. The rearrangement uses TRBV7-9 and TRBJ1-3; 8 positions match TRBD1. The CDR3 length is 14 residues. From germline, CDR1 is SEHNR and CDR2 FQNEAQ (reference sequence). Losses at the gene ends were 4 bases for V and 8 bases for J; bases not matched to a gene: 7.

The genes are TRBV6-2 or TRBV6-3 and TRBJ1-1; 8 nucleotides align to TRBD1. CDR1 and CDR2 (germline): MNHEY, SVGEGT. The CDR3 loop spans 15 amino acids. Trimming took 6 bases from V and 2 from J; bases not matched to a gene: 8. CDR3 sequence reads: CASSLTGAFNTEAFF. CDR3 DNA sequence: TGTGCCAGCAGCTTGACAGGGGCCTTCAACACTGAAGCTTTCTTT.

Concerning this clonotype itself: A much larger clone differs by one base, so this may be a read error. The V call is TRBV5-1, the J call TRBJ2-7; D uncertain. The CDR3 runs 13 residues. Germline assignment: CDR1 SGHRS and CDR2 YFSETQ. CDR3 sequence reads: CASSLPPIYEQYF. The CDR3 region has the DNA TGTGCCAGCAGCTTACCCCCAATCTACGAGCAGTACTTC. Full variable domain (outside the CDR3, taken from reference TRBV5-1 and TRBJ2-7): KAGVTQTPRYLIKTRGQQVTLSCSPISGHRSVSWYQQTPGQGLQFLFEYFSETQRNKGNFPGRFSGRQFSNSRSEMNVSTLELGDSALYLCASSLPPIYEQYFGPGTRLTVT.

This clonotype has ten or more counts. This chain joins TRBV12-3 or TRBV12-4 and TRBJ2-5; TRBD2 agrees at 11 bases. There are 13 residues in the CDR3. The junction had 6 bases not matched to a gene; V was cut back by 8 bases and J by 7 bases. In nucleotides, the CDR3 is TGTGCCAGCTCTAGCGGGGGGCTGGGGACCCAGTACTTC. It yields the protein CASSSGGLGTQYF.

This clonotype was seen repeatedly, ten times or more. The V gene is TRBV11-2, the J gene TRBJ2-3; possibly TRBD1 for D (6 bases). The CDR3 has 16 residues. CDR1 and CDR2 from the germline V gene are SGHAT and FQNNGV. V gave up 6 bases and J gave up 2 bases, with 18 bases separating them. Written as DNA, the CDR3 is TGTGCCAGCAGGCCGACTATTGGACAGAACACAGATACGCAGTATTTT. Translating gives CASRPTIGQNTDTQYF. Drawing the rest from reference TRBV11-2 and TRBJ2-3, the complete variable domain is EAGVAQSPRYKIIEKRQSVAFWCNPISGHATLYWYQQILGQGPKLLIQFQNNGVVDDSQLPKDRFSAERLKGVDSTLKIQPAKLEDSAVYLCASRPTIGQNTDTQYFGPGTRLTVL.

The V call is TRBV20-1, the J call TRBJ2-1; D is unclear. Germline V lookup: CDR1 DFQATT, CDR2 SNEGSKA (reference sequence). The CDR3 sequence is 10 residues long. The ends were cut back, 1 base at V and 8 bases at J, with 3 bases in the middle. The CDR3 nucleotides read TGCAGTGCTAGAGGGTATGAGCAGTTCTTC. Translation gives CSARGYEQFF.

The sample holds a few counts of this clonotype. This chain connects TRBV11-1 to TRBJ2-6; D tentatively reads TRBD1 or TRBD2 (5 bases each). This CDR3 region has 19 residues. Deletions cut 4 bases from V and 0 bases from J, with 19 bases between. The V gene's germline CDR1 is SGHAT and CDR2 FQDESV (reference sequence). The DNA for the CDR3 is TGTGCCAGCAGCTCAGTTCGCCGGGACCTAAACTCTGGGGCCAACGTCCTGACTTTC. Amino acids: CASSSVRRDLNSGANVLTF.

This clonotype was detected only a few times. This CDR3 is CASSFGTREQYF. The CDR3, as DNA: TGTGCCAGCAGCTTCGGGACACGCGAGCAGTACTTC. The rearrangement joins TRBV5-6 to TRBJ2-7; D is possibly TRBD1 (6 bases). Germline V gene lookup returns CDR1 SGHDT and CDR2 YYEEEE. The V end was cut by 2 bases, the J end by 6 bases, with 9 bases between. This CDR3 is 12 amino acids long.

This clonotype was counted at least ten times. This sequence joins TRBV20-1 and TRBJ1-5, with D possibly TRBD1 on 6 matching bases. Trimming stripped 0 bases from V and 7 bases from J, with 13 bases between. CDR1 DFQATT and CDR2 SNEGSKA come from the germline V gene (reference sequence). The CDR3 spans 14 residues. CDR3 amino acids: CSARDTGIAQPQHF. In nucleotides, the CDR3 is TGCAGTGCTAGAGATACAGGGATAGCACAGCCCCAGCATTTT.

This clonotype came up many times. The gene calls are TRBV6-1 and TRBJ1-1; D not certain. Germline V gene sequence: CDR1 MNHNS, CDR2 SASEGT. Trimming left V 8 bases short and J 4 bases short, with 8 bases between. This CDR3 has 11 residues. The CDR3 DNA sequence: TGTGCCAGCCCAAGGTTCACTGAAGCTTTCTTT. It specifies CASPRFTEAFF.

This clonotype was detected ten times or more. The rearrangement uses TRBV6-6 and TRBJ1-6; D remains ambiguous. Germline V CDR1 and CDR2: MNHNY, SVGAGI (reference sequence). Trimming shortened V by 0 bases and J by 2 bases, and 8 bases separated the two germline ends. This CDR3 is built from 16 residues. In nucleotides, the CDR3 is TGTGCCAGCAGTTACTCGAGGGATACCTATAATTCACCCCTCCACTTT. Residues: CASSYSRDTYNSPLHF.

J is TRBJ2-1 and V is TRBV12-3 or TRBV12-4; D gene ambiguous. The CDR3 loop spans 15 amino acids. V was clipped by 8 bases and J by 0 bases, with 14 bases between them. The CDR3, as DNA: TGTGCCAGCCCCCCCGACTGGGGCTCCTACAATGAGCAGTTCTTC. It yields the protein CASPPDWGSYNEQFF.

This clonotype was found many times. The V and J genes are TRBV7-9 and TRBJ1-2; D call uncertain. In germline, CDR1 is SEHNR, CDR2 FQNEAQ (reference sequence). This CDR3 has 15 amino acids. Trimming removed 6 bases from V and 6 bases from J, with 20 bases in between. The CDR3 bases are TGTGCCAGCAGTTTCCCGGAGAGGGAAAAGCATGGCTACACCTTC. Amino acid sequence: CASSFPEREKHGYTF. Full variable domain (rest looked up from reference TRBV7-9 and TRBJ1-2): DTGVSQNPRHKITKRGQNVTFRCDPISEHNRLYWYRQTLGQGPEFLTYFQNEAQLEKSRLLSDRFSAERPKGSFSTLEIQRTEQGDSAMYLCASSFPEREKHGYTFGSGTRLTVV.

This clonotype was observed at least ten times. The V gene is TRBV12-3 or TRBV12-4, the J gene TRBJ2-7; D is unresolved. Trimming cost V 4 bases and J 3 bases, with 10 bases left between them. This CDR3 comprises 13 residues. The CDR3 region is CASSSPSHYEQYF. CDR3 nucleotides: TGTGCCAGCAGTTCACCCTCCCACTACGAGCAGTACTTC.

In its sample, this clonotype was seen a few times. The J gene is TRBJ1-1, the V gene TRBV6-1; a weak D match, TRBD1 (5 bases). This CDR3 is built from 13 residues. CDR1 is MNHNS, CDR2 SASEGT, per germline. V was clipped by 8 bases and J by 5 bases, with 15 bases between them. CDR3 sequence reads: CASDGGVGTEAFF. The DNA of the CDR3 is TGTGCCAGCGACGGGGGGGTCGGGACTGAAGCTTTCTTT.

V is TRBV5-1 and J is TRBJ1-3, with no clear D. The germline V gene encodes CDR1 SGHRS and CDR2 YFSETQ. This CDR3 is built from 15 residues. Trimming took off 2 bases at V and 2 bases at J, with 11 bases between the two ends. CDR3 in DNA: TGCGCCAGCAGCTTTGGACTTCAGACTGGAAACACCATATATTTT. Amino acid sequence: CASSFGLQTGNTIYF. The full variable domain, its missing parts supplied by reference TRBV5-1 and TRBJ1-3, is KAGVTQTPRYLIKTRGQQVTLSCSPISGHRSVSWYQQTPGQGLQFLFEYFSETQRNKGNFPGRFSGRQFSNSRSEMNVSTLELGDSALYLCASSFGLQTGNTIYFGEGSWLTVV.

This clonotype has only one observation. The chain carries TRBV9 and TRBJ1-3; D remains ambiguous. The V end was cut by 0 bases, the J end by 8 bases, with 9 bases between. The germline gives CDR1 SGDLS, CDR2 YYNGEE. This CDR3 spans 13 amino acids. The CDR3 DNA follows: TGTGCCAGCAGCGTAGATCGGGAGGACACCATATATTTT. Encoded protein: CASSVDREDTIYF.

This clonotype was seen more than once but under ten times. The rearrangement links TRBV5-1 to TRBJ1-4; perhaps TRBD1 as D (5 bases). V lost 3 bases, J lost 6 bases, and 18 bases lay in between. This CDR3 comprises 16 residues. Germline lookup yields CDR1 SGHRS and CDR2 YFSETQ. The CDR3 sequence is CASSSMVGGRDEKLFF. The CDR3 DNA is TGCGCCAGCAGCTCGATGGTCGGGGGTCGGGATGAAAAACTGTTTTTT.

The chain uses TRBV7-9 and TRBJ2-7, with 13 bases lining up with TRBD2. This CDR3 is 15 amino acids long. CDR1 and CDR2 from the germline V gene are SEHNR and FQNEAQ (reference sequence). With 5 bases clipped from V and 3 bases from J, the junction kept 4 bases outside the gene matches. CDR3 sequence (DNA): TGTGCCAGCAGCCGCGGACTAGCGGGGGTCTACGAGCAGTACTTC. This codes for CASSRGLAGVYEQYF.

This chain uses TRBV28 with TRBJ2-7; the match to TRBD1 covers 10 bases. Germline V gives CDR1 MDHEN, CDR2 SYDVKM. V gave up 5 bases and J gave up 3 bases; unmatched junction bases: 10. The CDR3 totals 16 residues. In nucleotides, the CDR3 is TGTGCCAGCAGTCGCCCCGGGACAGGGGCGTACTACGAGCAGTACTTC. Its protein product is CASSRPGTGAYYEQYF.

This clonotype showed up just a few times. The chain recombines TRBV24-1 with TRBJ2-2; D gene uncertain. V was cut by 1 base and J by 2 bases, with 10 bases left in between. The germline V gene encodes CDR1 KGHDR and CDR2 SFDVKD. The length of the CDR3 is 16 residues. The chain's CDR3 is CATSDFGYGNTGELFF. As DNA, the CDR3 is TGTGCCACCAGTGATTTTGGGTACGGAAACACCGGGGAGCTGTTTTTT.

The rearrangement links TRBV29-1 to TRBJ2-3; D ambiguous. Germline loops: CDR1 SQVTM, CDR2 ANQGSEA. The ends were cut back, 4 bases at V and 2 bases at J, with 10 bases in the middle. The CDR3 is made up of 13 amino acids. CDR3 DNA: TGCAGCGTTGTGGTTCCTCACACAGATACGCAGTATTTT. It encodes CSVVVPHTDTQYF.

V gene TRBV29-1 combines with J gene TRBJ1-1; D not resolved. V lost 4 bases and J 5 bases, leaving 17 bases between the germline ends. The CDR3 sequence is 14 residues long. The germline V gene encodes CDR1 SQVTM and CDR2 ANQGSEA. The CDR3 here is CSVVLKRLMTEAFF. CDR3 in DNA: TGCAGCGTTGTATTAAAGAGGCTTATGACTGAAGCTTTCTTT.

This clonotype was counted ten times or more. The CDR3 coding sequence is TGTGCCAGCAGCCAAATACGGGGGGGAGTCCAAGAGACCCAGTACTTC. It translates to CASSQIRGGVQETQYF. The chain is built from TRBV11-2 and TRBJ2-5, with 8 bases aligning to TRBD2. The CDR3 length is 16 residues. CDR1 SGHAT and CDR2 FQNNGV come from the germline V gene. Germline trimming cut 5 bases from V and 1 base from J; bases unmatched to any gene: 9.

This clonotype was found a few times. V is TRBV7-9 and J is TRBJ2-7; possible D gene TRBD2, 6 bases. This CDR3 is 16 amino acids long. V lost 3 bases and J 0 bases, leaving 15 bases between the germline ends. In germline, CDR1 is SEHNR, CDR2 FQNEAQ (reference sequence). In DNA form, the CDR3 reads TGTGCCAGCAGCTTTTCAAGCGGGCCGAGCTCCTACGAGCAGTACTTC. Its translation: CASSFSSGPSSYEQYF.

This clonotype came up many times. The genes are TRBV18 and TRBJ1-1, with a weak D call TRBD1 (5 bases). This CDR3 comprises 16 residues. V was shortened by 0 bases and J by 4 bases, with 15 bases between the two germline ends. The germline V gene encodes CDR1 KGHSH and CDR2 LQKENI. The CDR3 coding sequence is TGTGCCAGCTCACCACCGATCGGGGGAGTAGGCACTGAAGCTTTCTTT. It specifies CASSPPIGGVGTEAFF.